Presented here are 23 T cell receptor beta chains from one specimen sequenced in a study of breast tumors, draining lymph nodes, adjacent tissues (TCRdb year 2016). Lymph node samples were obtained from the axillary draining lymph nodes of breast cancer patients. Libraries were prepared through multiplex PCR. Data came from an Illumina HiSeq 2000. The public reads were quality trimmed at Q25 with fastp and then assembled into clones with MiXCR by TCRdb, keeping productive beta chains. Entries that share a CDR3 protein sequence are merged under the most common genes and DNA. The sample includes about 200,000 distinct CDR3 sequences, with approximately 30% observed a single time. About 4.3% of the sample goes to the ten largest clones. The sample taken for sequencing was axillary lymph node tissue. All receptors come from a female donor with breast cancer. Some clones in this sample may be carry-over from other donors' samples.

In this sample, this clonotype turned up a few times. The rearrangement uses TRBV7-9 and TRBJ2-4; no reliable D call. V lost 2 bases and J lost 7, with 21 bases in between. CDR1 and CDR2 from the germline V gene are SEHNR and FQNEAQ (reference sequence). This CDR3 has 17 residues. The CDR3 is CASSLSVASSSFNIQYF. As DNA, the CDR3 is TGTGCCAGCAGCTTATCGGTGGCCTCCTCGAGCTTTAACATTCAGTACTTC.

The chain has TRBV6-5 and TRBJ1-1, with D uncertain. With 1 base removed from V and 5 bases from J, the gap between germline ends came to 17 bases. The germline V gene encodes CDR1 MNHEY and CDR2 SVGAGI. CDR3 length: 16 amino acids. CDR3 DNA sequence: TGTGCCAGCAGTTACTTCGGGCAAGGGCGGAGTACTGAAGCTTTCTTT. Protein: CASSYFGQGRSTEAFF.

As to this clonotype: A clone one base away is much larger, so this may be a read error. Likely a read error: the CDR3 ends without its conserved phenylalanine or tryptophan. V and J are TRBV5-1 and TRBJ2-1; D is possibly TRBD1 (6 bases). V shed 2 bases and J shed 5 bases, with 14 bases lying between them. The CDR3 is 15 residues long. In germline, CDR1 is SGHRS, CDR2 YFSETQ. In DNA, the CDR3 is TGCGCCAGCAGCTTCGACAGGTCCGCGCACAATGAGCAGTTCTCC. Amino acid sequence: CASSFDRSAHNEQFS.

This clonotype was seen ten or more times. The gene calls are TRBV7-2 and TRBJ2-4; D is unclear. CDR1 is SGHTA, CDR2 FQGNSA, per germline. The CDR3 loop spans 13 amino acids. V lost 3 bases and J 5 bases, leaving 8 bases between the germline ends. The CDR3: CASSFTVENIQYF. CDR3 sequence (DNA): TGTGCCAGCAGCTTCACTGTAGAAAACATTCAGTACTTC.

V usage is TRBV19 and J usage is TRBJ1-2; D not certain. The V end lost 6 bases, the J end lost 7 bases, and 9 bases lay between the germline ends. This CDR3 has 11 amino acids. Germline V gene lookup returns CDR1 LNHDA and CDR2 SQIVND (reference sequence). CDR3 sequence reads: CASRDGSGYTF. DNA of the CDR3: TGTGCCAGTAGGGATGGGAGTGGCTACACCTTC.

This clonotype has ten or more counts. The chain couples TRBV3-1 to TRBJ1-2; possible D gene TRBD1, 5 bases. The V gene's germline CDR1 is LGHDT and CDR2 YNNKEL (reference sequence). This CDR3 has 13 residues. V lost 8 bases, J lost 4 bases, and 14 bases lay in between. The CDR3 loop is CASATGLGYGYTF. The CDR3 DNA follows: TGTGCCAGCGCTACAGGCCTAGGCTATGGCTACACCTTC.

Many counts were recorded for this clonotype. The gene calls are TRBV28 and TRBJ2-7; tentative D call: TRBD2 (7 bases). The CDR3 totals 16 residues. V lost 5 bases and J 0 bases, leaving 17 bases between the germline ends. Germline CDR1 MDHEN, CDR2 SYDVKM. For the CDR3, the DNA is TGTGCCAGCAGTCCTTGGGGGGGCCCGAGCTCCTACGAGCAGTACTTC. Protein sequence: CASSPWGGPSSYEQYF.

This clonotype was picked up many times. The chain carries TRBV19 and TRBJ2-2; perhaps TRBD2 as D (6 bases). Germline loops: CDR1 LNHDA, CDR2 SQIVND (reference sequence). The CDR3 is 14 amino acids. V dropped 6 bases and J dropped 7 bases, with 15 bases sitting between them. DNA for the CDR3: TGTGCCAGTAGGGGGCTGGGGGGTGACGGGGAGCTGTTTTTT. Protein: CASRGLGGDGELFF.

J is TRBJ2-5 and V is TRBV12-3 or TRBV12-4; 9 bases are a match to TRBD1. This CDR3 is built from 14 residues. V dropped 6 bases and J dropped 2; count of bases not matched to a gene: 4. The CDR3 loop is CASRTGTGQETQYF. CDR3 bases: TGTGCCAGCAGGACCGGGACAGGGCAAGAGACCCAGTACTTC.

The J gene is TRBJ2-3, the V gene TRBV28; D could derive from TRBD1 or TRBD2 (7 bases each). CDR3 length equals 15 residues. Germline CDR1 MDHEN, CDR2 SYDVKM. V shed 5 bases and J shed 3 bases, with 15 bases lying between them. CDR3 region: CASSRQGGGTDTQYF. The DNA of the CDR3 is TGTGCCAGCAGTCGGCAGGGGGGGGGAACAGATACGCAGTATTTT. Full variable domain (remainder filled in from reference TRBV28 and TRBJ2-3): DVKVTQSSRYLVKRTGEKVFLECVQDMDHENMFWYRQDPGLGLRLIYFSYDVKMKEKGDIPEGYSVSREKKERFSLILESASTNQTSMYLCASSRQGGGTDTQYFGPGTRLTVL.

The sample holds many counts of this clonotype. The chain uses TRBV7-9 and TRBJ2-1; 9 bases line up with TRBD1. J lost 0 bases, V lost 2 bases, and 8 bases had no gene match. The CDR3 length is 18 residues. The germline CDR1 and CDR2 sequences are SEHNR and FQNEAQ (reference sequence). The CDR3 DNA is TGTGCCAGCAGCTTACCCGACAGGGGGTTTAGCTCCTACAATGAGCAGTTCTTC. Its protein product is CASSLPDRGFSSYNEQFF.

The rearrangement uses TRBV29-1 and TRBJ1-6, with D possibly being TRBD1 (5 bases). The CDR3 is 13 amino acids. The germline CDR1 and CDR2 sequences are SQVTM and ANQGSEA. Trimming took 4 bases from V and 4 from J, leaving 8 bases between them. CDR3 sequence: CSVGDGYNSPLHF. CDR3 DNA sequence: TGCAGCGTTGGGGACGGTTATAATTCACCCCTCCACTTT. Combining the CDR3 with reference TRBV29-1 and TRBJ1-6 gives the whole variable domain SAVISQKPSRDICQRGTSLTIQCQVDSQVTMMFWYRQQPGQSLTLIATANQGSEATYESGFVIDKFPISRPNLTFSTLTVSNMSPEDSSIYLCSVGDGYNSPLHFGNGTRLTVT.

This clonotype was picked up many times. V gene TRBV10-2 combines with J gene TRBJ2-7; a weak D match, TRBD2 (5 bases). In germline, CDR1 is WSHSY, CDR2 SAAADI. The CDR3 extends over 16 amino acids. V lost 3 bases to trimming and J lost 2 bases, with 17 bases between them. This chain's CDR3 is CASSDSRTRPPYEQYF. In nucleotides, the CDR3 is TGCGCCAGCAGTGACTCCCGGACTCGGCCACCCTACGAGCAGTACTTC.

Concerning this clonotype: A much larger clone differs by one base, so this may be a read error. The conserved final phenylalanine or tryptophan is absent from the CDR3, which likely points to a read error. This sequence joins TRBV12-3 or TRBV12-4 and TRBJ1-4; D uncertain. The CDR3 is 16 residues long. Between the trimmed V and J ends, which lost 4 bases and 4 bases, there was a span of 16 bases. Here the CDR3 reads CASSSQQGLSNEKLFL. The CDR3 DNA reads TGTGCCAGCAGTTCCCAGCAAGGGTTGAGTAATGAAAAACTGTTTCTT.

The chain has TRBV5-4 and TRBJ2-5, with 12 positions matching TRBD1. The germline CDR1 and CDR2 sequences are SGHNT and YYREEE (reference sequence). Losses at the gene ends were 4 bases for V and 6 bases for J; bases not matched to a gene: 7. The CDR3 contains 15 residues. The CDR3 reads CASSPGQGASQTQYF. CDR3 DNA sequence: TGTGCCAGCAGCCCGGGACAGGGGGCAAGTCAGACCCAGTACTTC.

The table lists this clonotype with a few counts. This chain joins TRBV20-1 and TRBJ1-1; 9 bases match TRBD1. J gave up 6 bases and V 5 bases, and 4 bases lay outside the gene matches. This CDR3 has 12 residues. Germline V CDR1 and CDR2: DFQATT, SNEGSKA (reference sequence). The CDR3 loop reads CSAWDRVSEAFF. The CDR3 region has the DNA TGCAGTGCTTGGGACAGGGTATCTGAAGCTTTCTTT.

A note on this clonotype: A much larger clone differs by one base, so this may be a read error. The gene calls are TRBV9 and TRBJ1-2; D is ambiguous. The CDR3 sequence is 15 residues long. Germline assignment: CDR1 SGDLS and CDR2 YYNGEE. The CDR3 protein is CASSKLPDSLYGSTF. The CDR3 coding sequence is TGTGCCAGCAGCAAGCTACCGGATTCCCTCTATGGCTCCACCTTC.

This clonotype was counted ten times or more. The chain joins TRBV15 to TRBJ1-2; possible D gene TRBD1, 5 bases. The CDR3 has 17 amino acids. Germline CDR1 reads LNHNV; CDR2 reads YYDKDF (reference sequence). V was trimmed by 1 base and J by 2 bases, leaving 17 bases between them. CDR3 DNA sequence: TGTGCCACCAGCAGAGCCGTCCGGAGGGGTCGGAACTATGGCTACACCTTC. This gives the protein CATSRAVRRGRNYGYTF.

The gene calls are TRBV6-5 and TRBJ1-2; no reliable D call. The V and J ends lost 7 bases and 4 bases respectively, with 19 bases between them. From germline, CDR1 is MNHEY and CDR2 SVGAGI. This CDR3 spans 15 amino acids. CDR3 sequence reads: CASKQKLYRGYGYTF. CDR3 DNA: TGTGCCAGCAAACAAAAATTGTACAGAGGCTATGGCTACACCTTC.

The sample holds many counts of this clonotype. The chain links TRBV7-2 to TRBJ2-5; either TRBD1 or TRBD2 may fit D (5 bases each). This CDR3 is 15 amino acids long. V lost 2 bases, J lost 1 base, and 11 bases lay in between. CDR1 and CDR2 from the germline V gene are SGHTA and FQGNSA. The CDR3 here is CASSLYGTIQETQYF. CDR3 coding DNA: TGTGCCAGCAGCTTATACGGGACCATCCAAGAGACCCAGTACTTC.

This clonotype was found many times. V gene TRBV9 combines with J gene TRBJ1-3; maybe TRBD1 (5 bases). The CDR3 covers 18 residues. The V and J ends lost 1 base and 2 bases respectively, with 19 bases between them. Per the germline V gene, CDR1 is SGDLS and CDR2 is YYNGEE. The CDR3 sequence: CASSVNPAGTVPGNTIYF. In nucleotides, the CDR3 is TGTGCCAGCAGCGTAAACCCGGCCGGGACGGTCCCTGGAAACACCATATATTTT.

The chain has TRBV24-1 and TRBJ2-5; either TRBD1 or TRBD2 may fit D (5 bases each). The V gene's germline CDR1 is KGHDR and CDR2 SFDVKD. CDR3 size: 14 residues. V was trimmed by 5 bases and J by 9 bases, leaving 18 bases between them. CDR3 nucleotides: TGTGCCACCAGTGCTGGGGGTTGGGATCAGCCCCAGTACTTC. Translated: CATSAGGWDQPQYF.

In this sample, this clonotype turned up a few times. V and J are TRBV18 and TRBJ2-2; tentatively, D is TRBD1 (6 bases). The CDR3 is made up of 17 amino acids. V lost 1 base and J lost 0, with 12 bases in between. Per the germline V gene, CDR1 is KGHSH and CDR2 is LQKENI. This CDR3 is CASSPHRVDPNTGELFF. The CDR3 DNA follows: TGTGCCAGCTCACCACACAGGGTGGACCCGAACACCGGGGAGCTGTTTTTT. The entire variable domain, with the rest obtained from reference TRBV18 and TRBJ2-2, is as follows: NAGVMQNPRHLVRRRGQEARLRCSPMKGHSHVYWYRQLPEEGLKFMVYLQKENIIDESGMPKERFSAEFPKEGPSILRIQQVVRGDSAAYFCASSPHRVDPNTGELFFGEGSRLTVL.